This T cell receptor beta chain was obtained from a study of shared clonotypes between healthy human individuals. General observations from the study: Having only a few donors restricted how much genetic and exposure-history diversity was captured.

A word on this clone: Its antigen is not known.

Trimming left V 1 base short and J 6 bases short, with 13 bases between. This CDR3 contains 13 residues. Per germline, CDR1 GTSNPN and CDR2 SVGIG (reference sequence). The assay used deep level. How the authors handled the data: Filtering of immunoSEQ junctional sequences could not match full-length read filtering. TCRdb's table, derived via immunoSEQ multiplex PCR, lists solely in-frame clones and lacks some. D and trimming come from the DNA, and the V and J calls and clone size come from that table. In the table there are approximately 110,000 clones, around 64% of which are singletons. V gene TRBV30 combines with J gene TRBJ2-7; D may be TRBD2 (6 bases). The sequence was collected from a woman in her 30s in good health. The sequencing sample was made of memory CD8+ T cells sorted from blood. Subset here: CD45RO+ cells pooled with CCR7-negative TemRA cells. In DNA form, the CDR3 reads TGTGCCTGGAGTGAGCTAGCGTTGACCGAGCAGTACTTC. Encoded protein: CAWSELALTEQYF.